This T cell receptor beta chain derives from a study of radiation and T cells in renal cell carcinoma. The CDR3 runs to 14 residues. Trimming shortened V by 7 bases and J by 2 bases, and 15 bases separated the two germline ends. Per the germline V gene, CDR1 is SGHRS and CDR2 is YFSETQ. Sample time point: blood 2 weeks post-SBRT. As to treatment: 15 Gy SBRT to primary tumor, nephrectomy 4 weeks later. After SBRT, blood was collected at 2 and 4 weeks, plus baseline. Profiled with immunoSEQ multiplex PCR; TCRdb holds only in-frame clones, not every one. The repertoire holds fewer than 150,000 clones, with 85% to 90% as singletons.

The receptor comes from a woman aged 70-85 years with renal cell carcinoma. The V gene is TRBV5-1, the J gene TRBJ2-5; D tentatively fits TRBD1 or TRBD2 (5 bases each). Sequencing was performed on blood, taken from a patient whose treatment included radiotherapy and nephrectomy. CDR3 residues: CASARGWGQETQYF. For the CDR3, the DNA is TGCGCCAGCGCCAGAGGGTGGGGGCAAGAGACCCAGTACTTC.